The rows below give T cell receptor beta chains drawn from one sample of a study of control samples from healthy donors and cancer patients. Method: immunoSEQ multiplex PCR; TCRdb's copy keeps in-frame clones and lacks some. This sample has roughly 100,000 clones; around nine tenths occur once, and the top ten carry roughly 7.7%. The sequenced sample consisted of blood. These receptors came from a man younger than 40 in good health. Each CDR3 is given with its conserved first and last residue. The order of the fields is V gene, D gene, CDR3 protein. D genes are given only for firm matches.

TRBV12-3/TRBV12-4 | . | CASSQTQQKLFF
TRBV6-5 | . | CASSQKDRVYGYTF
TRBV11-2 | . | CASSPQRQNTEAFF
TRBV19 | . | CASTRGPSSYNEQFF
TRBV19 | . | CASSMAGNYGYTF
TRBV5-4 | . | CASSRAGVPGEYEQYF
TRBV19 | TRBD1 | CASSLIGTAEAFF
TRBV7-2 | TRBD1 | CASSSPGTGGSGANVLTF
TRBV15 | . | CATSRDQAGTYEQYF
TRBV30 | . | CAWSVGGAQQPQHF
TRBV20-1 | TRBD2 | CSASEQRGYNEQFF
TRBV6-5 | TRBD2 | CASSYGAGDGDEQFF
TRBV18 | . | CASSPQLSGGFDGYTF
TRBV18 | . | CASSPLGTEAFF
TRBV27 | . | CASKRTENSGANVLTF
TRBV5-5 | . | CASSFALAGRSNQPQHF
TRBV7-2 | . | CASSLGTGGNQPQHF
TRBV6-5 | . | CASSFPGRGAYEQYF
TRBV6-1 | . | CASSEEGIRGYTF
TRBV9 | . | CASSEQPGRRSYNEQFF
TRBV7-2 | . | CASSSGTYNYGYTF
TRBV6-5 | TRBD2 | CASSYRPREAPYEQYF
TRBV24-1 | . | CATSDHNEQFF
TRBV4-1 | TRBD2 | CASSQVLTSGASRQFF
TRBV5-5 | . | CASSLGLGFQETQYF
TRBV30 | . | CAWTGDSYGYTF
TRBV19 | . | CASSIDRSGNGYTF
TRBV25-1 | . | CASSESTGELFF
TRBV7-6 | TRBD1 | CASSLTGSPETQYF
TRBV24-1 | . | CATRAPNTGELFF
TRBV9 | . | CASSVALTSTGELFF
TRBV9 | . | CASSVVMGTEAFF
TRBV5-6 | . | CASSGAGVSSYNSPLHF
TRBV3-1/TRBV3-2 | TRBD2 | CASSQGLTIQYF
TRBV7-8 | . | CASSIHAGELFF
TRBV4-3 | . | CASSQEGHDNSPLHF
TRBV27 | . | CASSGYREVNEQFF
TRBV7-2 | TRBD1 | CASSFTGAGETQYF
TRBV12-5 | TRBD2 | CASGTAGGPLNEQFF
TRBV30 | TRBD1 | CAWSPGTGGNEQYF
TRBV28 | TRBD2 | CASSLATSGRDTQYF
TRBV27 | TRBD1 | CASRGQGRSYEQYF
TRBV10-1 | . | CASRTSKNTEAFF
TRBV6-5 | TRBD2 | CALAGGTKNIQYF
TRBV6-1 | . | CASSDRQSPTNEKLFF
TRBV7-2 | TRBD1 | CASSQGQIQETQYF
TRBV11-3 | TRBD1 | CASRGTGDPYNEQFF
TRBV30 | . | CAWIPSSGNTIYF
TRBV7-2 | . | CASSLGLWGSPLHF
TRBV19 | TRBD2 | CASSIGQGGTGELFF
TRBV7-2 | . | CASSSQRGIGATIYF